One sample yielded the 27 T cell receptor beta chains listed below, sequenced in a study of identical twins. MiXCR, applied by TCRdb to the 5' RACE reads, yields one record per CDR3 protein. The repertoire holds roughly 540,000 distinct CDR3 sequences, with under 25% as singletons. These data were also reused for a study on T cells expressing NK-cell markers.

The source material was CD4+ T cells sorted from blood. These receptors came from a woman between 18 and 30 years old in good health.

V and J are TRBV5-1 and TRBJ2-3; D is ambiguous. Germline CDR1 and CDR2: SGHRS and YFSETQ. This CDR3 is built from 13 residues. The V end was cut by 0 bases, the J end by 2 bases, with 4 bases between. CDR3 sequence: CASSLVATDTQYF. The CDR3, as DNA: TGCGCCAGCAGCTTGGTGGCCACAGATACGCAGTATTTT.

The V call is TRBV7-6, the J call TRBJ2-7; TRBD1 might be the D (6 bases). Trimming removed 5 bases at V and 0 bases at J, with 20 bases between. CDR1 SGHVS and CDR2 FNYEAQ come from the germline V gene. There are 17 residues in the CDR3. CDR3 protein: CASSLITGTTLSYEQYF. The CDR3, as DNA: TGTGCCAGCAGCCTCATTACCGGGACAACCCTCTCCTACGAGCAGTACTTC.

Only a few counts were recorded for this clonotype. This chain links TRBV3-1 with TRBJ1-1; 7 bases match TRBD1. V gave up 5 bases and J gave up 0 bases; unmatched junction bases: 6. The V gene's germline CDR1 is LGHDT and CDR2 YNNKEL (reference sequence). The CDR3 contains 15 residues. The CDR3 DNA reads as TGTGCCAGCAGCTCCCGGACAGGCATGAACACTGAAGCTTTCTTT. This sequence encodes CASSSRTGMNTEAFF.

Many counts were recorded for this clonotype. The chain uses TRBV5-1 and TRBJ2-7; a weak D match, TRBD1 (5 bases). Germline CDR1 and CDR2: SGHRS and YFSETQ. The CDR3 is 14 residues long. V lost 0 bases to trimming and J lost 2 bases, with 9 bases between them. CDR3 nucleotide sequence: TGCGCCAGCAGCTTGGTTGACAGTGCCTACGAGCAGTACTTC. Translation gives CASSLVDSAYEQYF.

This clonotype has only a few counts. The chain links TRBV12-3 or TRBV12-4 to TRBJ2-3; 7 nucleotides agree with TRBD2. With 2 bases clipped from V and 0 bases from J, the junction kept 5 bases outside the gene matches. This CDR3 comprises 16 residues. Here the CDR3 DNA reads TGTGCCAGCAGTTTATCGAGGACTAGAAGCACAGATACGCAGTATTTT. As protein: CASSLSRTRSTDTQYF.

This sequence joins TRBV7-2 and TRBJ2-7; D unclear. This CDR3 is built from 12 residues. Germline CDR1 and CDR2: SGHTA and FQGNSA. Trimming took off 5 bases at V and 8 bases at J, with 13 bases between the two ends. The CDR3 bases are TGTGCCAGCAGCCATAACAGCCAAAAGCAGTACTTC. Its protein is CASSHNSQKQYF.

This clonotype appeared many times. The CDR3 sequence is CSARDISLHEQYF. The CDR3 DNA sequence: TGCAGTGCTAGAGATATCAGTCTCCACGAGCAGTACTTC. The chain recombines TRBV20-1 with TRBJ2-7; D unresolved. CDR3 size: 13 residues. Trimming took 0 bases from V and 5 from J, leaving 11 bases between them. The germline gives CDR1 DFQATT, CDR2 SNEGSKA (reference sequence).

The V gene is TRBV20-1, the J gene TRBJ2-7, with TRBD2 matching over 8 bases. Germline lookup yields CDR1 DFQATT and CDR2 SNEGSKA (reference sequence). The CDR3 runs 14 residues. The V gene end was trimmed by 1 base and the J gene end by 7 bases; junction bases not matched to a gene: 9. The CDR3 DNA follows: TGCAGTGCTAGAGTTCCGGGGGGGCCTAGTGAGCAGTACTTC. It translates to CSARVPGGPSEQYF.

This clonotype was observed a few times. CDR3 protein: CASSLSRGQPQHF. The CDR3, as DNA: TGTGCCAGCAGTTTGAGCCGGGGGCAGCCCCAGCATTTT. This sequence joins TRBV6-5 and TRBJ1-5, with D possibly being TRBD1 (5 bases). The length of the CDR3 is 13 residues. Germline loops: CDR1 MNHEY, CDR2 SVGAGI. Trimming removed 4 bases from V and 7 bases from J, with 11 bases in between.

This clonotype has just a few counts. The chain uses TRBV6-1 and TRBJ1-2; 9 nucleotides match TRBD1. J gave up 5 bases and V 6 bases, and 4 bases lay outside the gene matches. Germline V gene lookup returns CDR1 MNHNS and CDR2 SASEGT. The CDR3 consists of 13 residues. The DNA of the CDR3 is TGTGCCAGCAGCCAGGGACAGGGATATGGCTACACCTTC. This sequence encodes CASSQGQGYGYTF.

This clonotype was found many times. The V gene is TRBV5-1, the J gene TRBJ2-3; 10 positions agree with TRBD2. Trimming at V came to 0 bases and at J to 6 bases, leaving 7 bases not matched to a gene. The CDR3 consists of 16 residues. CDR1 SGHRS and CDR2 YFSETQ come from the germline V gene. This CDR3 reads CASSLASGSLGDTQYF. In DNA, the CDR3 is TGCGCCAGCAGCTTGGCTAGCGGGAGTCTCGGGGATACGCAGTATTTT. The full variable domain, rest sourced from reference TRBV5-1 and TRBJ2-3, is KAGVTQTPRYLIKTRGQQVTLSCSPISGHRSVSWYQQTPGQGLQFLFEYFSETQRNKGNFPGRFSGRQFSNSRSEMNVSTLELGDSALYLCASSLASGSLGDTQYFGPGTRLTVL.

The chain is built from TRBV7-2 and TRBJ2-7; D is perhaps TRBD2 (6 bases). V shed 3 bases and J shed 1 base, with 16 bases lying between them. Germline CDR1 and CDR2: SGHTA and FQGNSA. This CDR3 region has 16 residues. CDR3 in DNA: TGTGCCAGCAGCTTCACAGGAGGGCTTATTTCCTACGAGCAGTACTTC. This translates into CASSFTGGLISYEQYF.

The chain has TRBV11-2 and TRBJ1-1, with TRBD1 matching over 7 bases. Germline V gene lookup returns CDR1 SGHAT and CDR2 FQNNGV. CDR3 length: 12 amino acids. The ends lost 4 bases at V and 11 bases at J; junction bases unmatched: 7. CDR3 in DNA: TGTGCCAGCAGCTCCTTACAGGGGATCGCTTTCTTT. Translated, it gives CASSSLQGIAFF.

The sample holds a few counts of this clonotype. V and J are TRBV20-1 and TRBJ2-7; TRBD2 matches 9 bases. V lost 0 bases, J lost 1 base, and 4 bases stayed unmatched. Per the germline V gene, CDR1 is DFQATT and CDR2 is SNEGSKA (reference sequence). The length of the CDR3 is 15 residues. CDR3 DNA sequence: TGCAGTGCTAGAGATCGGGCGGGGGGGTCCTACGAGCAGTACTTC. This sequence encodes CSARDRAGGSYEQYF.

The chain employs TRBV4-3 and TRBJ2-5; TRBD2 might be the D (6 bases). The germline V gene encodes CDR1 LGHNA and CDR2 YSLEER. V was trimmed by 1 base and J by 4 bases, leaving 7 bases between them. This CDR3 is built from 13 residues. The CDR3 is CASSQAGGETQYF. The CDR3 DNA is TGCGCCAGCAGCCAAGCCGGGGGAGAGACCCAGTACTTC.

This chain joins TRBV29-1 and TRBJ2-5; D unresolved. The CDR3 contains 11 residues. CDR1 SQVTM and CDR2 ANQGSEA come from the germline V gene. CDR3 residues: CSGDGGETQYF. CDR3 nucleotides: TGCAGTGGGGATGGTGGGGAGACCCAGTACTTC.

The chain links TRBV6-6 to TRBJ2-3; D gene uncertain. The V end was cut by 8 bases, the J end by 0 bases, with 6 bases between. The CDR3 runs 12 residues. CDR1 MNHNY and CDR2 SVGAGI come from the germline V gene (reference sequence). The CDR3 reads CASGASTDTQYF. In DNA, the CDR3 is TGTGCCAGCGGAGCTAGCACAGATACGCAGTATTTT.

V usage is TRBV2 and J usage is TRBJ2-1, with D uncertain. The length of the CDR3 is 15 residues. Germline V gene data show CDR1 as SNHLY and CDR2 as FYNNEI. Trimming stripped 2 bases from V and 4 bases from J, with 12 bases between. DNA for the CDR3: TGTGCCAGCAGTGAACGGCCGGCCACTTACAATGAGCAGTTCTTC. Translating gives CASSERPATYNEQFF.

This clonotype has only a few counts. The rearrangement joins TRBV6-5 to TRBJ1-1; D remains unclear. This CDR3 contains 15 residues. CDR1 is MNHEY, CDR2 SVGAGI, per germline. V was trimmed by 5 bases and J by 5 bases, leaving 18 bases between them. CDR3 sequence (DNA): TGTGCCAGCAGTAACCCACGTAGGCACGCAACTGAAGCTTTCTTT. Residues: CASSNPRRHATEAFF.

This chain uses TRBV29-1 with TRBJ2-6; D call uncertain. This CDR3 is built from 14 residues. V lost 7 bases and J lost 0, with 10 bases in between. Germline V gene sequence: CDR1 SQVTM, CDR2 ANQGSEA. The CDR3 sequence: CSAKANSGANVLTF. The CDR3 bases are TGCAGCGCTAAGGCGAACTCTGGGGCCAACGTCCTGACTTTC. Full variable domain (missing parts from reference TRBV29-1 and TRBJ2-6): SAVISQKPSRDICQRGTSLTIQCQVDSQVTMMFWYRQQPGQSLTLIATANQGSEATYESGFVIDKFPISRPNLTFSTLTVSNMSPEDSSIYLCSAKANSGANVLTFGAGSRLTVL.

The sample holds a few counts of this clonotype. The J gene is TRBJ2-1, the V gene TRBV6-2 or TRBV6-3; the match to TRBD2 covers 9 bases. Per germline, CDR1 MNHEY and CDR2 SVGEGT. V lost 6 bases and J lost 12; bases outside the gene matches: 15. The CDR3 sequence is 15 residues long. The CDR3 coding sequence is TGTGCCAGCAGGATAGCGGGGGTCCGAGGCGGCGGGCAGTTCTTC. Protein: CASRIAGVRGGGQFF.

V and J are TRBV11-3 and TRBJ2-1, with 7 bases fitting TRBD2. CDR3 length equals 13 residues. V was pared by 7 bases and J by 9 bases, with 9 bases of the junction left unmatched. The germline V gene encodes CDR1 SGHNT and CDR2 YENEEA. Written as DNA, the CDR3 is TGTGCCAGCATCCCGAATTCGGGGGGTGAGCAGTTCTTC. As protein: CASIPNSGGEQFF.

This clonotype turned up a few times. The chain recombines TRBV12-3 or TRBV12-4 with TRBJ2-2, with 7 bases matching TRBD2. The ends lost 8 bases at V and 5 bases at J; junction bases unmatched: 14. The CDR3 runs 16 residues. CDR3 sequence: CASPWDAGRPTGELFF. CDR3 nucleotides: TGTGCCAGCCCCTGGGACGCCGGGAGGCCGACCGGGGAGCTGTTTTTT.

This clonotype has at least ten counts. This chain uses TRBV29-1 with TRBJ1-1; D is ambiguous. Germline assignment: CDR1 SQVTM and CDR2 ANQGSEA. Trimming removed 7 bases at V and 7 bases at J, with 10 bases between. The CDR3 has 10 residues. CDR3 coding DNA: TGCAGCGCCGAACTGGTTGAAGCTTTCTTT. It translates to CSAELVEAFF.

V is TRBV6-1 and J is TRBJ2-7; D is possibly TRBD2 (6 bases). The CDR3 has 15 residues. Trimming pared 6 bases from V and 2 bases from J, leaving 17 bases between. Germline values: CDR1 MNHNS, CDR2 SASEGT. Written as DNA, the CDR3 is TGTGCCAGCAGAGTTGCCTCCGGGGGTCCCTACGAGCAGTACTTC. Protein: CASRVASGGPYEQYF.

The chain combines TRBV7-2 with TRBJ2-7; 11 bases align to TRBD2. Germline CDR1 is SGHTA and CDR2 is FQGNSA. Trimming cost V 5 bases and J 5 bases; bases outside gene matches: 11. The CDR3 length is 16 residues. CDR3 DNA sequence: TGTGCCAGCAGCCGGCGCGTAGCGGGAGGGCCCCACGAGCAGTACTTC. Its translation is CASSRRVAGGPHEQYF.

This clonotype was observed a handful of times. The chain recombines TRBV6-5 with TRBJ2-3, with D possibly matching TRBD2 (5 bases). The ends were cut back, 2 bases at V and 4 bases at J, with 22 bases in the middle. The V gene's germline CDR1 is MNHEY and CDR2 SVGAGI. The CDR3 contains 18 residues. The CDR3: CASSYPPRRVEEPDTQYF. Written as DNA, the CDR3 is TGTGCCAGCAGTTACCCCCCCCGACGGGTGGAGGAGCCAGATACGCAGTATTTT.